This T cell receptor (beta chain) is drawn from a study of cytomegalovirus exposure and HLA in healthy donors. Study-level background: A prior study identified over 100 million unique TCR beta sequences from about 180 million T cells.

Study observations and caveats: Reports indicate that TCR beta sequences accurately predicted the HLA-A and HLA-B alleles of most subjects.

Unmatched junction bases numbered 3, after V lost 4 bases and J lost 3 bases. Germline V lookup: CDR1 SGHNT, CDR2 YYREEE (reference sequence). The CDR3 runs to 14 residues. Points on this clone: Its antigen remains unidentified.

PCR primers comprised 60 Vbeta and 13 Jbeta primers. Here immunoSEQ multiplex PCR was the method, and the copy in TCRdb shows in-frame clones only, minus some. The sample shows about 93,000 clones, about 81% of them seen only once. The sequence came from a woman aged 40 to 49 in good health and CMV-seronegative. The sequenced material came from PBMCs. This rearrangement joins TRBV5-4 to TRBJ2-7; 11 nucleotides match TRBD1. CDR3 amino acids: CASSRDRGNYEQYF. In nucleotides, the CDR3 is TGTGCCAGCAGCAGGGACAGGGGGAACTACGAGCAGTACTTC.